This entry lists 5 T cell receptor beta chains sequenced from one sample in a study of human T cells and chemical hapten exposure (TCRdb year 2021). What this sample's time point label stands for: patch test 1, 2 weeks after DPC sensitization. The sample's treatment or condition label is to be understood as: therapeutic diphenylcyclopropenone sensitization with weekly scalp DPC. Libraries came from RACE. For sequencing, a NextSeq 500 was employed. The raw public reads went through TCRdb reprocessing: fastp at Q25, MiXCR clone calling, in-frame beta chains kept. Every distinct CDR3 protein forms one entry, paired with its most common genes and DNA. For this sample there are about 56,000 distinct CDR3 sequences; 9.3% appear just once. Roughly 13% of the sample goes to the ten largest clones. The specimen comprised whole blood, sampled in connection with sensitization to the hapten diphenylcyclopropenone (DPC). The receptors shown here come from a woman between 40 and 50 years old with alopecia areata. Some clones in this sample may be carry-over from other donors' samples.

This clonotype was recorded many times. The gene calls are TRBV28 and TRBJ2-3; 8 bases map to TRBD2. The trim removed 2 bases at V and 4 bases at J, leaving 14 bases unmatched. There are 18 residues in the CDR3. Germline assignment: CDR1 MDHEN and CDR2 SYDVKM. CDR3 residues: CASSLRSAFGGAADTQYF. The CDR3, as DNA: TGTGCCAGCAGTTTACGCTCCGCCTTCGGGGGGGCCGCAGATACGCAGTATTTT.

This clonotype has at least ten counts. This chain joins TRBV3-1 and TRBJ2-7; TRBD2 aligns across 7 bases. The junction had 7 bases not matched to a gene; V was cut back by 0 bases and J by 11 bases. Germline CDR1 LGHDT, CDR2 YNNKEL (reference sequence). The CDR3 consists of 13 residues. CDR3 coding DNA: TGTGCCAGCAGCCAAGATCTCGGGGGGTTGAAGTACTTC. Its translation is CASSQDLGGLKYF.

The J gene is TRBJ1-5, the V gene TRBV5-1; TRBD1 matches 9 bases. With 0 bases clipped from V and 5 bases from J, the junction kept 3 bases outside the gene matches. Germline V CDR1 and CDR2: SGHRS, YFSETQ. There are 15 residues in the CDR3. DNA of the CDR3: TGCGCCAGCAGCTTGGATACAGGGGGCCATCAGCCCCAGCATTTT. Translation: CASSLDTGGHQPQHF.

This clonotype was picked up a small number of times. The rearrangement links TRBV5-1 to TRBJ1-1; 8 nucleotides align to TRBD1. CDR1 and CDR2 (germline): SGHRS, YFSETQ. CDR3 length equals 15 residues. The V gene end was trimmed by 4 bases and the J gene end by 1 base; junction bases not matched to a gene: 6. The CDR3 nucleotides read TGCGCCAGCAGCGGGTCAGGGGGCTCGAACACTGAAGCTTTCTTT. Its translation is CASSGSGGSNTEAFF.

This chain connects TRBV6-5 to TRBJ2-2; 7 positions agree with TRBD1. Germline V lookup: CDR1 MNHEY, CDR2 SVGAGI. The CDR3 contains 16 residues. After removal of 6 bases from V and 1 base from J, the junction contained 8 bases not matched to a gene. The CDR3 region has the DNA TGTGCCAGCAGAAAGACAGGGACGTTGAACACCGGGGAGCTGTTTTTT. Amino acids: CASRKTGTLNTGELFF.